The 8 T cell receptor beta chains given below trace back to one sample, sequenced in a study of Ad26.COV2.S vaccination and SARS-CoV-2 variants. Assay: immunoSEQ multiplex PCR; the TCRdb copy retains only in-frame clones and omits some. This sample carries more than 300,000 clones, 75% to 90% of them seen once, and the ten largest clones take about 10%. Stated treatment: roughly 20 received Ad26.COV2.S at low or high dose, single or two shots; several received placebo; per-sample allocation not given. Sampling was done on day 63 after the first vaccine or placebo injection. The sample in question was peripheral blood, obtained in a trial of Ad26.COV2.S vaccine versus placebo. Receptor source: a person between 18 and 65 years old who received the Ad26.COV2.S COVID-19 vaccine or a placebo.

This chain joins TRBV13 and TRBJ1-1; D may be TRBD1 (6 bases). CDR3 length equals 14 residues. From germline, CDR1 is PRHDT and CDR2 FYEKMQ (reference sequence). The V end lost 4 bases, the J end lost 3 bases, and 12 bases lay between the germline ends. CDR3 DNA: TGTGCCAGCAGCTATGGTAGGGGGGACACTGAAGCTTTCTTT. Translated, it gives CASSYGRGDTEAFF.

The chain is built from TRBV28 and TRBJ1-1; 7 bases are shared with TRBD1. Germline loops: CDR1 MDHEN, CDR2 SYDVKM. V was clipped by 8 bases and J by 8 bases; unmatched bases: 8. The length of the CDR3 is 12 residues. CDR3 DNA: TGTGCCAGCGGAAATCTACAGGGGGAAGCTTTCTTT. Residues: CASGNLQGEAFF.

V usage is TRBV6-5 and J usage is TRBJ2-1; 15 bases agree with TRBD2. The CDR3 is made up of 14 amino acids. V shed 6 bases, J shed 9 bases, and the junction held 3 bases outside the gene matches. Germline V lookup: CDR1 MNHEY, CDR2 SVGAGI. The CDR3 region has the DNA TGTGCCAGCAGGGGACTAGCGGGGGGCGGTGAGCAGTTCTTC. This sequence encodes CASRGLAGGGEQFF.

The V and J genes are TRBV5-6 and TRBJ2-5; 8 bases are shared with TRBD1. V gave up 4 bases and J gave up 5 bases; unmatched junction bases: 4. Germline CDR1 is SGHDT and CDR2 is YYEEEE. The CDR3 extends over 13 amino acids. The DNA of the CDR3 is TGTGCCAGCAGCCCCAGGGGGCGGGAGACCCAGTACTTC. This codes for CASSPRGRETQYF.

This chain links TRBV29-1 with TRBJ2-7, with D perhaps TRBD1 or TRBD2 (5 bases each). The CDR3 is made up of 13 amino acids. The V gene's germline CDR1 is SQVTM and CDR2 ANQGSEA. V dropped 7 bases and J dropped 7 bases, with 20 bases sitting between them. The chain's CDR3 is CSGTVVRGGEQYF. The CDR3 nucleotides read TGCAGCGGGACCGTGGTACGGGGCGGAGAGCAGTACTTC.

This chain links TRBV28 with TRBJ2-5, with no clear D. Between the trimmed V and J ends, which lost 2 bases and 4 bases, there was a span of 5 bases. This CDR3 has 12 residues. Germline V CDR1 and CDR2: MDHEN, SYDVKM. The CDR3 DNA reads TGTGCCAGCAGTTTACCCCCAGAGACCCAGTACTTC. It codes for CASSLPPETQYF.

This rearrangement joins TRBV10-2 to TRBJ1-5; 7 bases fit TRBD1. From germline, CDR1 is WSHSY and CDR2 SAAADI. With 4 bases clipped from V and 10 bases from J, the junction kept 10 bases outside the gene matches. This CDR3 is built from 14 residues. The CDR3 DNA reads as TGCGCCAGCAGTGTTGGGACAGCCCGCGGTCCCCAGCATTTT. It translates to CASSVGTARGPQHF.

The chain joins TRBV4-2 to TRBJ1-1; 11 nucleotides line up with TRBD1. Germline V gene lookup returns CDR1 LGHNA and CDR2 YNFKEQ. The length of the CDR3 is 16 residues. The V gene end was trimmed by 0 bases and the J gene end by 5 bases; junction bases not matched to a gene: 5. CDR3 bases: TGTGCCAGCAGCCAAGATGGGACAGGGGGTTGGACTGAAGCTTTCTTT. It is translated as CASSQDGTGGWTEAFF.